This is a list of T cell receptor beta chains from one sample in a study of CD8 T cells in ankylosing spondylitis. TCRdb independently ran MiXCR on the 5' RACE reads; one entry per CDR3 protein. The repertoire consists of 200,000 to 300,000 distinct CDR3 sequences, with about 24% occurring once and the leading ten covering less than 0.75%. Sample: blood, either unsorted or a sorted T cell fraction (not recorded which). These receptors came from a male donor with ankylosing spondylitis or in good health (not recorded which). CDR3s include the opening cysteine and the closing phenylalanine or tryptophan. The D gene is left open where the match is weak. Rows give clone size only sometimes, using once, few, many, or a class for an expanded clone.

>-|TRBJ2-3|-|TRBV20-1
CSVTTDPLTYF
TGCAGTGTTACGACAGACCCCTTGACGTATTTT
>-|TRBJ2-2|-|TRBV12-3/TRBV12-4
CASSPTRGELFF
TGTGCCAGCAGTCCCACTCGGGGGGAGCTGTTTTTT
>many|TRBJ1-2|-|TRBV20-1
CSARAPERTQGYTF
TGCAGTGCTAGAGCCCCGGAACGAACTCAAGGCTACACCTTC
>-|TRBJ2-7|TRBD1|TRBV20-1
CSAEGPTWTGQGSYEQYF
TGCAGTGCTGAGGGGCCGACATGGACAGGGCAAGGATCCTACGAGCAGTACTTC
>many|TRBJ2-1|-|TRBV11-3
CASSSLGIRGEQFF
TGTGCCAGCAGCTCCCTCGGGATCCGTGGGGAGCAGTTCTTC
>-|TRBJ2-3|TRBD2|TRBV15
CATQPSGGSDTQYF
TGTGCCACCCAGCCTAGCGGGGGGAGTGATACGCAGTATTTT
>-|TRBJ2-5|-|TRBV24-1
CATSAVDGYVGTQYF
TGTGCCACCAGTGCCGTGGACGGGTACGTCGGGACCCAGTACTTC
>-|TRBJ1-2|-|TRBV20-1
CSVRGSRSYGHTF
TGCAGTGTGAGAGGGAGCAGGAGCTATGGCCACACCTTC
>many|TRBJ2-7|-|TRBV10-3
CAISQGQRSRRAVEQYF
TGTGCCATCAGCCAAGGCCAAAGATCAAGACGGGCGGTCGAGCAGTACTTC
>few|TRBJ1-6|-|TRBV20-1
CSAPGGLGDSPLHF
TGCAGTGCCCCAGGCGGGTTAGGGGATTCACCCCTCCACTTT
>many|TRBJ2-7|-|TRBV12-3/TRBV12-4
CASSRQALTYEQYF
TGTGCCAGCAGTCGACAGGCTCTTACCTACGAGCAGTACTTC
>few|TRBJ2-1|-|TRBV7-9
CASSLAGSNEQFF
TGTGCCAGCAGCTTAGCAGGGTCCAATGAGCAGTTCTTC
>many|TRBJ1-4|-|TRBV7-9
CASSLEAVGEKLFF
TGTGCCAGCAGCTTAGAAGCCGTCGGAGAAAAACTGTTTTTT
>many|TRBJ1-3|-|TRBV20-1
CSARNQGLPGNTIYF
TGCAGTGCTAGAAACCAGGGATTGCCTGGAAACACCATATATTTT
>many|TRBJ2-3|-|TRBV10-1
CASSESGRRSGSQYF
TGCGCCAGCAGTGAGTCGGGACGCAGGTCCGGGTCTCAGTATTTT
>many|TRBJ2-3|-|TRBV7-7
CASSLRGSSTDTQYF
TGTGCCAGCAGCTTACGAGGATCTAGCACAGATACGCAGTATTTT
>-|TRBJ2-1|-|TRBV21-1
CASVRLAGNLGEQFF
TGTGCCAGCGTACGACTAGCGGGGAACCTCGGTGAGCAGTTCTTC
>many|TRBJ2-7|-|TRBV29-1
CSVSETYEQYF
TGCAGCGTCTCGGAAACCTACGAGCAGTACTTC
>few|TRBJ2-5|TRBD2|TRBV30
CAWRGAGVETQYF
TGTGCCTGGCGGGGCGCGGGGGTGGAGACCCAGTACTTC
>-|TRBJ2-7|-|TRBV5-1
CASSSTGTPGYEQYF
TGCGCCAGCAGTTCGACCGGGACTCCAGGCTACGAGCAGTACTTC
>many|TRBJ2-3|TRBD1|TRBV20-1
CSAIHRGVTDTQYF
TGCAGTGCTATACACAGGGGGGTGACAGATACGCAGTATTTT
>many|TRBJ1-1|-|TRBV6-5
CASSYVQGNTEAFF
TGTGCCAGCAGTTACGTACAGGGAAACACTGAAGCTTTCTTT
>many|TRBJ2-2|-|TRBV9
CASSVGQPWTGELFF
TGTGCCAGCAGCGTAGGCCAGCCATGGACCGGGGAGCTGTTTTTT
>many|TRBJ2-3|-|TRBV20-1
CSARLIGRGDTQYF
TGCAGTGCTAGACTAATTGGTCGGGGAGATACGCAGTATTTT
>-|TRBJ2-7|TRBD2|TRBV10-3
CAITARGGHRAYEQYF
TGTGCCATCACTGCACGGGGGGGCCATAGGGCCTACGAGCAGTACTTC
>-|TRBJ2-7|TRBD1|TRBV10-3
CAISESTGKRLYEQYF
TGTGCCATCAGTGAGTCGACAGGGAAAAGGCTCTACGAGCAGTACTTC
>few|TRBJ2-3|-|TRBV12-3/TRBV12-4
CASRGTASTGTQYF
TGTGCCAGCCGGGGGACCGCCTCTACAGGGACGCAGTATTTT
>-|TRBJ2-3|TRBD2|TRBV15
CATSRPPQAGGQDTQYF
TGTGCCACCAGCAGACCTCCCCAAGCGGGGGGGCAAGATACGCAGTATTTT
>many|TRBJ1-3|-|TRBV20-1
CSASSVTSGNTIYF
TGCAGTGCTAGTTCGGTAACCTCTGGAAACACCATATATTTT
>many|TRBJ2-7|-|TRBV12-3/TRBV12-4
CASRPWDRYEQYF
TGTGCCAGCAGGCCTTGGGACCGCTACGAGCAGTACTTC
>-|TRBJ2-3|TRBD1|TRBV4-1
CASSQLGHRTGGADTQYF
TGCGCCAGCAGCCAATTAGGTCACCGGACAGGAGGTGCAGATACGCAGTATTTT
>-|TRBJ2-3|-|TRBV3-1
CASSHVLHPTRTDTQYF
TGTGCCAGCAGCCATGTCCTACACCCAACAAGGACAGATACGCAGTATTTT